This TCR beta chain came from a study of radiation and T cells in renal cell carcinoma. Study-level points and caveats: Top tumor clonotypes rose in blood 2 weeks post-radiation, then contracted.

Germline V gives CDR1 WSHSY, CDR2 SAAADI. This CDR3 contains 16 residues. V shed 4 bases, J shed 3 bases, and the junction held 5 bases outside the gene matches. Remarks on this clone: Its antigen is still unknown.

The time point was: blood 4 weeks post-SBRT, at nephrectomy. Described treatment: 15 Gy SBRT to primary tumor, nephrectomy 4 weeks later. Nephrectomy followed 15 Gy stereotactic body radiation by 4 weeks. Clear cell pathology was present in this patient's renal cell carcinoma. The method was immunoSEQ multiplex PCR; TCRdb's version includes in-frame clones alone and lacks a portion of them. The table lists 130,000 to 150,000 clones, 86% of them singletons. The V call is TRBV10-2, the J call TRBJ2-1, with 11 bases aligning to TRBD2. This TCR derives from a woman aged 45-59 years with renal cell carcinoma. This material consisted of blood, taken from a patient whose treatment included radiotherapy and nephrectomy. CDR3 DNA sequence: TGCGCCAGCAGTGGTGTAGCGGGAGGGATCTACAATGAGCAGTTCTTC. Translation: CASSGVAGGIYNEQFF.